This T cell receptor beta chain is from a study of shared clonotypes between healthy human individuals. A note on this clone: This sample also contains other DNA sequences that code for the same CDR3.

Clones were read by immunoSEQ multiplex PCR, and TCRdb kept only the in-frame ones, dropping some. Among over a million clones listed, roughly 96% were seen once. Per germline, CDR1 MNHEY and CDR2 SVGAGI. This CDR3 spans 15 amino acids. V shed 5 bases and J 2 bases; nucleotides not matched to a gene: 3. This chain joins TRBV6-5 and TRBJ2-1, with 10 bases that match TRBD2. The sample consisted of naive CD4+ T cells sorted from blood. Subset: CD45RA+ positively selected. This sequence was found in a young man in good health. CDR3 residues: CASSLTSGPYNEQFF. The CDR3 DNA is TGTGCCAGCAGTCTGACTAGCGGGCCCTACAATGAGCAGTTCTTC.